This T cell receptor beta chain was captured in a study of blood T cell repertoires in COVID-19. About the research overall: Some COVID-19 samples were acute and others convalescent; all came from the United States, Italy and Spain. Sources were T cells, B-cell-depleted T cells, or PBMCs; the material itself was cDNA or gDNA.

The CDR3 consists of 12 residues. The sample holds a few counts of this clone. Methods used by the authors: Reference gene primer amplification gave nucleated cell count estimates. The data were produced by immunoSEQ multiplex PCR, yet TCRdb's version contains in-frame clones alone and is incomplete. The V and J calls and the clone size are those of that table, but D and trimming were determined from the DNA. The data show about 160,000 clones, with approximately 88% seen just once and roughly a tenth held by the top ten. V is TRBV6-7 and J is TRBJ1-4; D is possibly TRBD1 (5 bases). TRBV6-7 is treated as an ORF (open reading frame) with a function not yet certain. Specimen: peripheral blood. The source of this sequence is a woman older than 75 with active or convalescent COVID-19. The DNA of the CDR3 is TGTGCTTGTCCCCGGACATTAGTGCATAGGTTTTTT. It yields the protein CACPRTLVHRFF.